This T cell receptor (beta chain) was identified during a study of OX40 agonist ivuxolimab in advanced cancers. For the study at large: Ivuxolimab, which patients received intravenously every 2 weeks, was dosed at 0.01 to 10 mg/kg. Among those treated, three patients had partial responses, one with hepatocellular carcinoma and two with cutaneous melanoma.

The V gene's germline CDR1 is SGHNT and CDR2 YYREEE (reference sequence). The V and J ends lost 5 bases and 1 base, in that order; junction bases with no gene match: 8. The CDR3 is 15 amino acids. Generated by immunoSEQ multiplex PCR, the TCRdb table keeps only in-frame clones and is missing some. This repertoire shows about 45,000 clones, 88% found once; its top ten account for over 1%. The chain employs TRBV5-4 and TRBJ2-5; the match to TRBD2 covers 7 bases. The TCR comes from an adult with an advanced solid tumor such as melanoma, head and neck, liver or kidney cancer. The specimen was CD4+ or CD8+ T cells sorted from blood, collected in a trial of the OX40 agonist ivuxolimab. DNA for the CDR3: TGTGCCAGCAGTCCCCCTCCTAGCGGCCAAGAGACCCAGTACTTC. Translation: CASSPPPSGQETQYF. Using reference TRBV5-4 and TRBJ2-5 for the parts outside the CDR3, the full variable domain is ETGVTQSPTHLIKTRGQQVTLRCSSQSGHNTVSWYQQALGQGPQFIFQYYREEENGRGNFPPRFSGLQFPNYSSELNVNALELDDSALYLCASSPPPSGQETQYFGPGTRLLVL.